This TCR beta chain appears in the sequencing data of a study of T cells in Graves' hyperthyroidism and ophthalmopathy. The investigators amplified TCR beta CDR3 regions from RNA transcripts. TCR CDR3 regions were first amplified by RT-PCR with HTBI primers. TCRdb passed the multiplex PCR reads through MiXCR, listing each CDR3 protein once. Seen here are 330,000 or so distinct CDR3 sequences, less than 20% observed once, and the top ten hold less than 45%. For ophthalmopathy patients, the Clinical Activity Score was at least 3 and the NOSPECS grade at least 4; duration was under 3 months. Patients showing uncontrolled infection, other autoimmune disease, pregnancy or lactation were ineligible. Overall study results and limits: Ophthalmopathy was separated from stable hyperthyroidism by a 13 V-J model.

This clonotype showed up just a few times. Its antigen is still unknown. Sequenced material: blood. The TCR originated in a man aged 50 or older with Graves' ophthalmopathy.

CDR3 loop: CSVRKQGYGTEAFF. For the CDR3, the DNA is TGCAGCGTGAGGAAACAGGGTTATGGCACTGAAGCTTTCTTT. This chain uses TRBV29-1 with TRBJ1-1; D possibly corresponds to TRBD1 (6 bases). V lost 6 bases to trimming and J lost 4 bases, with 18 bases between them. CDR3 size: 14 residues. The germline V gene encodes CDR1 SQVTM and CDR2 ANQGSEA.